These T cell receptor beta chains were read from a single sample in a study of a mutant IDH1 vaccine in newly diagnosed glioma. Antigens for these TCRs are unknown. The method was immunoSEQ multiplex PCR; TCRdb's version includes in-frame clones alone and lacks a portion of them. Here the sample spans fewer than 35,000 clones, 90% being singletons. Sequenced here: PBMCs, sampled from a glioma patient whose treatment included an IDH1 peptide vaccine. These TCRs come from a man aged 18 to 30 with glioma. Both conserved end residues are part of each CDR3. Fields, in order: V gene, J gene, clone size, D gene, CDR3 DNA, CDR3 protein. D genes are given only for firm matches. Size tells how often a clone was seen (once, few, many) or the class of an expanded clone, and some rows leave it out.

V: TRBV25-1
J: TRBJ1-6
size: few
D: .
DNA: TGTGCCAGCAGCGAAGCGGGGCTCAGGGATTCACCCCTCCACTTT
CDR3: CASSEAGLRDSPLHF

V: TRBV6-6
J: TRBJ1-1
size: .
D: .
DNA: TGTGCCAGCAGTCCCCAGGGTGGCACTGAAGCTTTCTTT
CDR3: CASSPQGGTEAFF

V: TRBV7-2
J: TRBJ1-1
size: .
D: .
DNA: TGTGCCAGCAGGAAAGGGGTGGGCGTGAACACTGAAGCTTTCTTT
CDR3: CASRKGVGVNTEAFF

V: TRBV5-1
J: TRBJ2-2
size: .
D: TRBD1
DNA: TGCGCCAGCAGCTCCGGGACAGTTAACACCGGGGAGCTGTTTTTT
CDR3: CASSSGTVNTGELFF

V: TRBV6-6
J: TRBJ1-2
size: .
D: .
DNA: TGTGCCAGCAGTTACAGGGACGGTGGCTACACCTTC
CDR3: CASSYRDGGYTF

V: TRBV5-1
J: TRBJ1-1
size: .
D: .
DNA: TGCGCCAGCAGCTTGGCCAATCCGAACACTGAAGCTTTCTTT
CDR3: CASSLANPNTEAFF

V: TRBV28
J: TRBJ2-7
size: .
D: TRBD1
DNA: TGTGCCAGCAGTTTAATAGGACAGGGGTCGGGCGAGCAGTACTTC
CDR3: CASSLIGQGSGEQYF

V: TRBV10-3
J: TRBJ2-7
size: .
D: .
DNA: TGTGCCATCAGTGGGGCCGGGACTTTCTCCTACGAGCAGTACTTC
CDR3: CAISGAGTFSYEQYF

V: TRBV6-6
J: TRBJ1-1
size: .
D: .
DNA: TGTGCCAGCAGTTACTCCGAGTCTGAAGCTTTCTTT
CDR3: CASSYSESEAFF

V: TRBV7-9
J: TRBJ2-3
size: .
D: .
DNA: TGTGCCAGCAGCTGGAGGGACCTAAGAGGAGATACGCAGTATTTT
CDR3: CASSWRDLRGDTQYF

V: TRBV2
J: TRBJ1-4
size: .
D: .
DNA: TGTGCCAGCAGTGACACCCTGCACGAAAAACTGTTTTTT
CDR3: CASSDTLHEKLFF

V: TRBV7-9
J: TRBJ2-7
size: .
D: TRBD1
DNA: TGTGCCAGCAGCCCGCCGGGACAGAACTACGAGCAGTACTTC
CDR3: CASSPPGQNYEQYF

V: TRBV29-1
J: TRBJ1-1
size: .
D: .
DNA: TGCAGCGTGGAGCACTGGGACCGGGAAGCTTTCTTT
CDR3: CSVEHWDREAFF

V: TRBV4-1
J: TRBJ2-1
size: .
D: .
DNA: TGCGCCAGCAGCCAAGACTCTACCTTCGAGCAGTTCTTC
CDR3: CASSQDSTFEQFF

V: TRBV28
J: TRBJ1-1
size: .
D: .
DNA: TGTGCCAGCAGTTTTCGCCGAGGGGAAGCTTTCTTT
CDR3: CASSFRRGEAFF

V: TRBV5-4
J: TRBJ1-5
size: .
D: .
DNA: TGTGCCAGCAGCAACGGAGCAAATCAGCCCCAGCATTTT
CDR3: CASSNGANQPQHF

V: TRBV28
J: TRBJ1-6
size: .
D: .
DNA: TGTGCCAGCAATCCAGGCGCTCCTGATAATTCACCCCTCCACTTT
CDR3: CASNPGAPDNSPLHF

V: TRBV27
J: TRBJ1-2
size: .
D: .
DNA: TGTGCCAGCAGTTTATCCTTCGCCCATTATGGGGGCTACACCTTC
CDR3: CASSLSFAHYGGYTF

V: TRBV5-4
J: TRBJ1-1
size: .
D: .
DNA: TGTGCCAGCAGCCAACGAGGGGGACTCTACAAAGCTTTCTTT
CDR3: CASSQRGGLYKAFF

V: TRBV21-1
J: TRBJ2-5
size: .
D: .
DNA: TGTGCCAGCAGCAAAGAGGCCATTTATCGGGGGACCCAGTACTTC
CDR3: CASSKEAIYRGTQYF